The rows below give T cell receptor beta chains drawn from one sample of a study of PD-1 blockade in classical Hodgkin lymphoma. Profiling relied on immunoSEQ multiplex PCR, and the TCRdb table lists in-frame clones only, not all of them. The sample lists roughly 42,000 clones; about 71% were seen once. The sequenced sample was peripheral blood mononuclear cells (PBMCs), obtained at baseline. The receptor source for this set is a human donor with classical Hodgkin lymphoma. Both conserved end residues are part of each CDR3. A D gene is named only where the DNA matches it firmly. Rows may omit the clone size; those that give it use once, few, many or a size class.

d_call j_call clone_size v_call cdr3_nt cdr3_aa
. TRBJ2-2 . TRBV10-3 TGTGCCATCAGTGAGTCGGCAGGTGGCAGAACCGGGGAGCTGTTTTTT CAISESAGGRTGELFF
. TRBJ2-1 . TRBV5-1 TGCGCCAGCAGCTCCACGACTCTAAACAATGAGCAGTTCTTC CASSSTTLNNEQFF
. TRBJ1-2 medium-sized TRBV4-2 TGTGCCAGCAGCCACCAAGAGGGGGGGCTCGGTGGCTACACCTTC CASSHQEGGLGGYTF
. TRBJ2-2 few TRBV25-1 TGTGCCAGCAGTTATGGGATGAACACCGGGGAGCTGTTTTTT CASSYGMNTGELFF
TRBD1 TRBJ1-2 few TRBV9 TGTGCCAGCAGCCTCGGGCAGGGGGCAACGGGGTACTATGGCTACACCTTC CASSLGQGATGYYGYTF
TRBD2 TRBJ2-2 many TRBV5-6 TGTGCCAGCAGCTGGGAGGGCGGGAACACCGGGGAGCTGTTTTTT CASSWEGGNTGELFF
TRBD1 TRBJ1-5 . TRBV19 TGTGCCAGTAGTGCACTCGGACAGGGACATTATGGCAATCAGCCCCAGCATTTT CASSALGQGHYGNQPQHF
. TRBJ1-5 few TRBV7-9 TGTGCCAGCAGCTTGAATGAGGAGCCCCAGCATTTT CASSLNEEPQHF
. TRBJ1-3 . TRBV30 TGTGCCTGGAGTATCTCCCGGTTGACTGGAAACACCATATATTTT CAWSISRLTGNTIYF
TRBD2 TRBJ2-1 . TRBV13 TGTGCCAGCAGCTTTAACCTAGCGGAAAACAATGAGCAGTTCTTC CASSFNLAENNEQFF
TRBD1 TRBJ1-2 few TRBV6-5 TGTGCCAGCAGTTACCCGGACAGGGTAGGCTACACCTTC CASSYPDRVGYTF
TRBD2 TRBJ2-1 . TRBV5-6 TGTGCCAGCAGCTTGAGGACCGGGGGGGCCTTCGATGAGCAGTTCTTC CASSLRTGGAFDEQFF
. TRBJ2-7 . TRBV7-2 TGTGCCAGCCGACAGAGCCCCTGGAGCGAGCAGTACTTC CASRQSPWSEQYF
. TRBJ2-1 . TRBV4-2 TGTGCCAGCAGCAAAAGGAGGGAGGAGGGGGGCGGTGAGCAGTTCTTC CASSKRREEGGGEQFF
. TRBJ1-2 . TRBV6-5 TGTGCCAGCAGTTACTCAGGGAACCAGTTCCGTTATGGCTACACCTTC CASSYSGNQFRYGYTF
. TRBJ2-1 . TRBV27 TGTGCCAGCAATTCCGAGCGGTCCTACAATGAGCAGTTCTTC CASNSERSYNEQFF
. TRBJ2-7 . TRBV18 TGTGCCAGCTCACCCAGGGGAGACGAGCAGTACTTC CASSPRGDEQYF
TRBD2 TRBJ2-3 . TRBV28 TGTGCCAGCAGTTTTGTAGCGGGTACAGATACGCAGTATTTT CASSFVAGTDTQYF
. TRBJ1-2 once TRBV27 TGTGCCAGCAGTAATCGGCAGGGGCGGTCAAGCTACACCTTC CASSNRQGRSSYTF
. TRBJ1-1 . TRBV5-1 TGCGCCAGCAGCTTGTATCCAGGTTCTGGCACTGAAGCTTTCTTT CASSLYPGSGTEAFF
TRBD1 TRBJ1-1 . TRBV5-6 TGTGCCAGCAGCTTGGTCAGGGGGAAACGGGGAACTGAAGCTTTCTTT CASSLVRGKRGTEAFF
TRBD2 TRBJ2-7 few TRBV14 TGTGCCAGCAGCCAAGATGCTAGCGGGAGGGACGAGCAGTACTTC CASSQDASGRDEQYF
TRBD1 TRBJ2-2 . TRBV5-1 TGCGCCAGCAGCTTGGGGGACAGATCCGCGAACACCGGGGAGCTGTTTTTT CASSLGDRSANTGELFF
TRBD2 TRBJ2-1 . TRBV9 TGTGCCAGCAGCGTAGAAGCCGAGCGGGGGTACTACAATGAGCAGTTCTTC CASSVEAERGYYNEQFF
TRBD1 TRBJ1-2 . TRBV27 TGTGCCAGCAGTTTGGACAGGGGGAACTATGGCTACACCTTC CASSLDRGNYGYTF
. TRBJ1-5 . TRBV6-5 TGTGCCAGCAGTTACGGGATGGGTACGCCCCAGCATTTT CASSYGMGTPQHF
TRBD2 TRBJ2-3 . TRBV9 TGTGCCAGCAGCGTAGCAGCGGGGGCCGTCACAGATACGCAGTATTTT CASSVAAGAVTDTQYF
TRBD1 TRBJ2-6 . TRBV15 TGTGCCACCAGCAGAGTCAAGAGACAGGGATTTTTTGGGGCCAACGTCCTGACTTTC CATSRVKRQGFFGANVLTF
TRBD1 TRBJ2-7 . TRBV5-4 TGTGCCAGCAGCTCCCGGACAGGGGGCGGCCTACTTAGCTCCTACGAGCAGTACTTC CASSSRTGGGLLSSYEQYF
. TRBJ1-3 once TRBV27 TGTGCCAGCAGTTCCCTTGGCTCTGGAAACACCATATATTTT CASSSLGSGNTIYF
. TRBJ1-5 few TRBV2 TGTGCCAGCAGGGCAGGGAATCAGCCCCAGCATTTT CASRAGNQPQHF
TRBD1 TRBJ1-2 . TRBV27 TGTGCCAGCAGTTGGGGCCCAGGGACAGGGCTTTTTTATCTCTATGGCTACACCTTC CASSWGPGTGLFYLYGYTF
. TRBJ2-5 few TRBV28 TGTGCCAGCAGTTTACTCCTAGCGACAGAACAAGAGACCCAGTACTTC CASSLLLATEQETQYF
. TRBJ2-2 . TRBV25-1 TGTGCCAGCAGTCCCAGGAGGGGAAAGGGAGCGGGCACCGGGGAGCTGTTTTTT CASSPRRGKGAGTGELFF
. TRBJ1-1 . TRBV4-3 TGCGCCAGCAGCCAAGAAGCAGGGGTGAACACTGAAGCTTTCTTT CASSQEAGVNTEAFF
TRBD2 TRBJ2-7 . TRBV28 TGTGCCAGCAGTTTAGTAATAGCGGGAGGAATAGGCTACGAGCAGTACTTC CASSLVIAGGIGYEQYF
TRBD2 TRBJ2-5 medium-sized TRBV13 TGTGCCAGCACCCTCCAGCGGGAACAAGAGACCCAGTACTTC CASTLQREQETQYF
. TRBJ2-1 . TRBV5-4 TGTGCCAGCAGCCCCGGGGGTTACAATGAGCAGTTCTTC CASSPGGYNEQFF
TRBD1 TRBJ1-6 . TRBV7-2 TGTGCCAGCAGCCCGAGGACAGGGAGGCTTGGTTCACCCCTCCACTTT CASSPRTGRLGSPLHF
. TRBJ2-7 . TRBV5-4 TGTGCCAGCAGCTTCGGGGATTCCTACGAGCAGTACTTC CASSFGDSYEQYF
. TRBJ1-5 few TRBV7-3 TGTGCCAGCAGCTTAACGGCGGGGTTTGGGGAGCCCCAGCATTTT CASSLTAGFGEPQHF
. TRBJ2-1 few TRBV19 TGTGCCAGTAATCGAGGGATCAATGAGCAGTTCTTC CASNRGINEQFF
. TRBJ2-7 few TRBV7-9 TGTGCCAGCAGCTCGGAGGTCTACGAGCAGTACTTC CASSSEVYEQYF
TRBD2 TRBJ2-1 medium-sized TRBV27 TGTGCCAGCAGTTTATATAGCGGGGCGGGAAATGAGCAGTTCTTC CASSLYSGAGNEQFF
TRBD1 TRBJ2-7 once TRBV25-1 TGTGCCAGCAGTGATGAGAACCGGGACAGGGGGTCCTACGAGCAGTACTTC CASSDENRDRGSYEQYF
. TRBJ2-7 few TRBV4-1 TGCGCCAGCAGCCAAGCGCCACAGGGTGGATTCTACGAGCAGTACTTC CASSQAPQGGFYEQYF
. TRBJ2-1 . TRBV27 TGTGCCAGCACCCTCACCCAGACTAGATACAATGAGCAGTTCTTC CASTLTQTRYNEQFF
. TRBJ2-3 . TRBV29-1 TGCAGCGTTGGGGGGGCAGGCCAACCTAAAGATACGCAGTATTTT CSVGGAGQPKDTQYF
. TRBJ2-5 . TRBV5-4 TGTGCCAGCAGCTTGGATAGAGAGACCCAGTACTTC CASSLDRETQYF
TRBD1 TRBJ2-3 . TRBV7-9 TGTGCCAGCAGCTCGCGGGACAGGCCCTACACAGATACGCAGTATTTT CASSSRDRPYTDTQYF
TRBD2 TRBJ2-3 . TRBV9 TGTGCCAGCAGCGTAGGGGCTAGCGGGAGTACAGATACGCAGTATTTT CASSVGASGSTDTQYF
TRBD1 TRBJ1-3 . TRBV28 TGTGCCAGCAGTTCCCGGGACAGGGAAGAGGTCTCAGTGGGAAACACCATATATTTT CASSSRDREEVSVGNTIYF